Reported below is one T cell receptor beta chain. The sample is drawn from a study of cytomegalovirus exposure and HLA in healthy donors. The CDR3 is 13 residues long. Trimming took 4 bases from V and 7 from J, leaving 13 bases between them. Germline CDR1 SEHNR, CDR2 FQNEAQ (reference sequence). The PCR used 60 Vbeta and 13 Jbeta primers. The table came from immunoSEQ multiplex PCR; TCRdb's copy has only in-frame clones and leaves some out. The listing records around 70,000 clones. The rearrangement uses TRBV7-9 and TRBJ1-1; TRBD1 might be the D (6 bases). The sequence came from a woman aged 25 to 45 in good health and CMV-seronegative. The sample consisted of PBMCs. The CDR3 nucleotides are TGTGCCAGCAGCTCGACAGGTGTGATTGAAGCTTTCTTT. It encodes CASSSTGVIEAFF.